This is a list of T cell receptor beta chains from one sample in a study of shared clonotypes between healthy human individuals. TCRdb's table, derived via immunoSEQ multiplex PCR, lists solely in-frame clones and lacks some. The sample holds 2 million or so clones, 85% to 95% seen once. Source material: naive CD4+ T cells sorted from blood. Source of these receptors: a man aged 18 to 30 in good health. CDR3s include the opening cysteine and the closing phenylalanine or tryptophan. A D gene is named only where the DNA matches it firmly. The size of a clone is reported for some rows only, either as once, few or many, or as a class for expanded clones.

>TRBJ2-2|TRBD1|TRBV4-3|-
CASSQEGTEVLTGELFF
TGCGCCAGCAGCCAAGAAGGGACAGAGGTATTGACCGGGGAGCTGTTTTTT
>TRBJ1-2|-|TRBV6-6|-
CASSSSVNYGYTF
TGTGCCAGCAGTTCGTCGGTGAACTATGGCTACACCTTC
>TRBJ1-1|-|TRBV7-8|-
CASSLAGHVNTEAFF
TGTGCCAGCAGCTTAGCCGGACACGTGAACACTGAAGCTTTCTTT
>TRBJ1-1|TRBD1|TRBV18|-
CASSQRTGGGTEAFF
TGTGCCAGCTCACAAAGGACAGGGGGAGGAACTGAAGCTTTCTTT
>TRBJ1-5|-|TRBV9|-
CASSVDVAQPQHF
TGTGCCAGCAGCGTAGATGTGGCTCAGCCCCAGCATTTT
>TRBJ1-1|-|TRBV5-1|-
CASSFNLPGHYTNTEAFF
TGCGCCAGCAGCTTCAACCTTCCGGGACACTATACGAACACTGAAGCTTTCTTT
>TRBJ1-5|-|TRBV28|-
CASSLRTVGASNQPQHF
TGTGCCAGCAGTTTAAGGACGGTGGGGGCTAGCAATCAGCCCCAGCATTTT
>TRBJ1-2|-|TRBV6-4|few
CASSDSQGTRGYTF
TGTGCCAGCAGTGACTCTCAGGGAACGCGTGGCTACACCTTC
>TRBJ2-6|-|TRBV18|-
CASSPLQGTGANVLTF
TGTGCCAGCTCACCATTGCAGGGGACCGGGGCCAACGTCCTGACTTTC
>TRBJ1-1|TRBD1|TRBV29-1|-
CSVEGRGTNTEAFF
TGCAGCGTTGAAGGCAGGGGGACGAACACTGAAGCTTTCTTT
>TRBJ2-5|TRBD1|TRBV5-1|-
CASSLHGQGTVETQYF
TGCGCCAGCAGCCTACACGGACAGGGGACGGTAGAGACCCAGTACTTC
>TRBJ1-1|-|TRBV5-6|-
CASSYNIEAFF
TGTGCCAGCAGCTATAACATTGAAGCTTTCTTT
>TRBJ1-2|TRBD1|TRBV28|-
CASSATSPQGGAYGYTF
TGTGCCAGCAGTGCGACTTCACCACAGGGGGGCGCGTATGGCTACACCTTC
>TRBJ1-2|-|TRBV30|-
CAWNPGKGDYGYTF
TGTGCCTGGAACCCCGGTAAGGGGGACTATGGCTACACCTTC
>TRBJ2-7|-|TRBV19|-
CASSRTGMTYEQYF
TGTGCCAGTAGTAGGACCGGGATGACCTACGAGCAGTACTTC
>TRBJ1-1|-|TRBV4-3|-
CASSQVAGVGTEAFF
TGCGCCAGCAGCCAAGTTGCGGGGGTTGGGACTGAAGCTTTCTTT
>TRBJ2-1|-|TRBV10-3|once
CAISESLATQFF
TGTGCCATCAGTGAGTCTCTAGCGACCCAGTTCTTC
>TRBJ1-3|-|TRBV2|-
CASSELTVSYSGNTIYF
TGTGCCAGCAGTGAGTTGACAGTTTCCTACTCTGGAAACACCATATATTTT
>TRBJ2-2|-|TRBV9|few
CASSVEPGTGELFF
TGTGCCAGCAGCGTAGAACCGGGGACCGGGGAGCTGTTTTTT
>TRBJ2-3|-|TRBV5-8|-
CAITRDFSTDTQYF
TGTGCCATTACCCGGGACTTTAGCACAGATACGCAGTATTTT
>TRBJ1-6|TRBD1|TRBV30|-
CAWSGTGGRRSSPLHF
TGTGCCTGGTCCGGGACAGGCGGTCGGCGAAGTTCACCCCTCCACTTT
>TRBJ2-7|TRBD1|TRBV5-4|-
CASSAGQGVLAYEQYF
TGTGCCAGCAGCGCGGGACAGGGGGTTTTAGCCTACGAGCAGTACTTC
>TRBJ2-7|TRBD1|TRBV7-3|-
CASSRTGTYEQYF
TGTGCCAGCAGCCGGACAGGGACCTACGAGCAGTACTTC
>TRBJ2-4|-|TRBV30|-
CAWSSVAKNIQYF
TGTGCCTGGAGTTCGGTAGCCAAAAACATTCAGTACTTC
>TRBJ2-1|-|TRBV5-1|-
CASSLPGDEQFF
TGCGCCAGCAGCTTGCCCGGGGATGAGCAGTTCTTC
>TRBJ2-7|-|TRBV2|-
CASKISGARGYEQYF
TGTGCCAGCAAGATTTCGGGAGCAAGAGGGTACGAGCAGTACTTC
>TRBJ1-5|-|TRBV7-9|-
CASSLYRQLKGPQHF
TGTGCCAGCAGCTTGTACCGGCAACTTAAAGGGCCCCAGCATTTT
>TRBJ1-3|-|TRBV29-1|-
CSVVLTYGNTIYF
TGCAGCGTTGTGTTGACATACGGAAACACCATATATTTT
>TRBJ1-2|TRBD1|TRBV5-1|-
CASSLDRTGSSGYTF
TGCGCCAGCAGCTTGGATCGGACAGGCAGTTCCGGCTACACCTTC
>TRBJ1-5|-|TRBV6-1|-
CASSVYGGLGNQPQHF
TGTGCCAGCAGTGTTTATGGGGGGTTAGGCAATCAGCCCCAGCATTTT
>TRBJ1-2|TRBD1|TRBV5-1|-
CASRPDFPGQASGYTF
TGCGCCAGCAGACCGGATTTCCCCGGACAGGCAAGTGGCTACACCTTC
>TRBJ1-6|-|TRBV5-4|-
CASSLLENSPLHF
TGTGCCAGCAGCTTGTTGGAAAATTCACCCCTCCACTTT
>TRBJ1-1|-|TRBV5-1|-
CASSLAGSGHTEAFF
TGCGCCAGCAGCTTGGCCGGGTCAGGGCACACTGAAGCTTTCTTT
>TRBJ1-2|-|TRBV11-2|-
CASSLEAGNYGYTF
TGTGCCAGCAGCTTAGAGGCCGGGAACTATGGCTACACCTTC
>TRBJ1-2|TRBD1|TRBV28|-
CASSRPDRGYGYTF
TGTGCCAGCAGTAGACCGGACAGGGGTTATGGCTACACCTTC
>TRBJ1-2|-|TRBV5-1|-
CASSLEGTRGSPYGYTF
TGCGCCAGCAGCTTGGAAGGGACGAGAGGCTCTCCCTATGGCTACACCTTC
>TRBJ2-1|TRBD1|TRBV5-1|once
CASSLGTGFPLNEQFF
TGCGCCAGCAGCCTGGGGACAGGGTTTCCCCTCAATGAGCAGTTCTTC
>TRBJ2-7|-|TRBV5-4|-
CASSQWYSNEQYF
TGTGCCAGCAGCCAGTGGTATAGTAACGAGCAGTACTTC
>TRBJ2-1|-|TRBV5-6|-
CASSEGGTYGEQFF
TGTGCCAGCAGCGAGGGGGGGACCTACGGTGAGCAGTTCTTC
>TRBJ2-3|-|TRBV10-3|-
CAIKDDVRGGRDTQYF
TGTGCCATCAAGGACGACGTGCGGGGAGGCAGGGATACGCAGTATTTT
>TRBJ2-3|TRBD2|TRBV5-4|-
CASSLTSDTQYF
TGTGCCAGCAGCTTAACTAGCGACACGCAGTATTTT
>TRBJ1-4|-|TRBV5-8|-
CASFRGQLEKLFF
TGTGCCAGCTTTCGGGGACAACTAGAAAAACTGTTTTTT
>TRBJ1-2|-|TRBV10-3|-
CAISSFGEQLTNYGYTF
TGTGCCATCAGCTCGTTCGGGGAACAGCTCACAAACTATGGCTACACCTTC
>TRBJ1-3|-|TRBV4-1|-
CASSPTFGANTIYF
TGCGCCAGCAGCCCCACATTTGGGGCAAACACCATATATTTT
>TRBJ1-4|-|TRBV5-1|-
CASSLAPTLRGLNEKLFF
TGCGCCAGCAGCTTGGCCCCCACACTCCGGGGCTTAAATGAAAAACTGTTTTTT
>TRBJ2-5|-|TRBV6-5|-
CASSYSLARIQETQYF
TGTGCCAGCAGTTACTCTCTAGCGAGGATCCAAGAGACCCAGTACTTC
>TRBJ2-5|-|TRBV5-1|-
CASSLAGRGSQETQYF
TGCGCCAGCAGCTTGGCGGGCAGGGGATCCCAAGAGACCCAGTACTTC
>TRBJ2-6|-|TRBV27|-
CASSFEGSGANVLTF
TGTGCCAGCAGTTTCGAGGGATCTGGGGCCAACGTCCTGACTTTC
>TRBJ2-7|-|TRBV7-2|-
CASSLDITEQYF
TGTGCCAGCAGCTTAGACATTACCGAGCAGTACTTC
>TRBJ1-2|-|TRBV6-5|-
CASSYLPGTANYGYTF
TGTGCCAGCAGTTACTTACCGGGGACGGCGAACTATGGCTACACCTTC
>TRBJ2-7|TRBD1|TRBV6-5|once
CASRTGGSNYEQYF
TGTGCCAGCAGAACAGGGGGTTCAAACTACGAGCAGTACTTC
>TRBJ1-1|-|TRBV7-2|-
CASTPDRGNTEAFF
TGTGCCAGCACCCCGGACAGAGGGAACACTGAAGCTTTCTTT
>TRBJ2-5|-|TRBV10-3|-
CAISEIGGQETQYF
TGTGCCATCAGTGAAATCGGCGGGCAAGAGACCCAGTACTTC